The 27 T cell receptor beta chains in this list originate from one sample, sequenced in a study of blood T cell repertoires in COVID-19. Profiled with immunoSEQ multiplex PCR; TCRdb holds only in-frame clones, not every one. The sample consists of about 300,000 clones, approximately 92% of them appearing once. Sequencing input: peripheral blood. These receptors were collected from a woman in her 30s with COVID-19, enrolled during active disease.

The gene calls are TRBV6-5 and TRBJ1-6, with 7 bases aligning to TRBD1. CDR3 length: 16 residues. V dropped 2 bases and J dropped 7; count of bases not matched to a gene: 8. Germline CDR1 reads MNHEY; CDR2 reads SVGAGI. The CDR3 DNA reads TGTGCCAGCAGTTACGGCTTGACAGGGTGGAATTCACCCCTCCACTTT. Its translation is CASSYGLTGWNSPLHF.

V usage is TRBV15 and J usage is TRBJ1-5, with TRBD1 identical over 10 bases. The CDR3 sequence is 15 residues long. V lost 3 bases, J lost 6 bases, and 5 bases stayed unmatched. CDR1 and CDR2 from the germline V gene are LNHNV and YYDKDF (reference sequence). Here the CDR3 reads CATSSRDRGFQPQHF. As DNA, the CDR3 is TGTGCCACCAGCAGCCGGGACAGGGGATTTCAGCCCCAGCATTTT. Together with reference TRBV15 and TRBJ1-5, the CDR3 gives the full variable domain: DAMVIQNPRYQVTQFGKPVTLSCSQTLNHNVMYWYQQKSSQAPKLLFHYYDKDFNNEADTPDNFQSRRPNTSFCFLDIRSPGLGDTAMYLCATSSRDRGFQPQHFGDGTRLSIL.

This chain uses TRBV18 with TRBJ1-4; D unclear. The CDR3 has 15 amino acids. Between the trimmed V and J ends, which lost 0 bases and 7 bases, there was a span of 12 bases. CDR1 and CDR2 from the germline V gene are KGHSH and LQKENI. DNA for the CDR3: TGTGCCAGCTCACCACCCGGACTAGAGAGTGAAAAACTGTTTTTT. This gives the protein CASSPPGLESEKLFF.

V usage is TRBV6-5 and J usage is TRBJ1-5; TRBD1 aligns across 11 bases. Germline-derived CDR1 and CDR2 are MNHEY and SVGAGI. CDR3 size: 14 residues. Unmatched junction bases numbered 5, after V lost 5 bases and J lost 8 bases. The CDR3 bases are TGTGCCAGCAGTCCTCGGACAGGGGGCGAGCCCCAGCATTTT. Its protein is CASSPRTGGEPQHF.

The chain couples TRBV28 to TRBJ1-5, with TRBD1 as a possible D gene (6 bases). Germline V lookup: CDR1 MDHEN, CDR2 SYDVKM. Trimming pared 3 bases from V and 0 bases from J, leaving 15 bases between. The CDR3 spans 17 residues. CDR3 nucleotide sequence: TGTGCCAGCAGTTTCGGGACAAGGCGATATAGCAATCAGCCCCAGCATTTT. Amino acid sequence: CASSFGTRRYSNQPQHF.

The V and J genes are TRBV5-1 and TRBJ2-1; TRBD2 matches at 7 bases. The CDR3 totals 14 residues. Germline CDR1 is SGHRS and CDR2 is YFSETQ. V trimming: 5 bases; J trimming: 5 bases; junction bases outside the gene matches: 7. This CDR3 reads CASRGGSIDNEQFF. The DNA of the CDR3 is TGCGCCAGCAGAGGCGGGAGTATCGACAATGAGCAGTTCTTC. Full variable domain (remainder filled in from reference TRBV5-1 and TRBJ2-1): KAGVTQTPRYLIKTRGQQVTLSCSPISGHRSVSWYQQTPGQGLQFLFEYFSETQRNKGNFPGRFSGRQFSNSRSEMNVSTLELGDSALYLCASRGGSIDNEQFFGPGTRLTVL.

The chain recombines TRBV5-4 with TRBJ2-1; 7 bases match TRBD1. Germline V gene data show CDR1 as SGHNT and CDR2 as YYREEE (reference sequence). This CDR3 region has 12 residues. V lost 3 bases and J lost 6; bases outside the gene matches: 0. CDR3 region: CASSWDSNEQFF. CDR3 DNA sequence: TGTGCCAGCAGCTGGGACAGCAATGAGCAGTTCTTC.

The chain employs TRBV28 and TRBJ1-5; 10 positions agree with TRBD1. This CDR3 is 16 amino acids long. The trim removed 5 bases at V and 0 bases at J, leaving 4 bases unmatched. Per germline, CDR1 MDHEN and CDR2 SYDVKM. CDR3 amino acids: CASSPTGGGSNQPQHF. For the CDR3, the DNA is TGTGCCAGCAGTCCGACAGGGGGCGGTAGCAATCAGCCCCAGCATTTT.

The gene calls are TRBV30 and TRBJ1-4; D uncertain. CDR3 length: 14 amino acids. V was pared by 4 bases and J by 5 bases, with 14 bases between. Germline CDR1 GTSNPN, CDR2 SVGIG (reference sequence). The CDR3 spells CAWIPQTGNEKLFF. The CDR3 bases are TGTGCCTGGATACCGCAGACGGGAAATGAAAAACTGTTTTTT.

J is TRBJ1-5 and V is TRBV27; 7 bases line up with TRBD1. The germline gives CDR1 MNHEY, CDR2 SMNVEV (reference sequence). The CDR3 runs to 13 residues. The junction had 2 bases not matched to a gene; V was cut back by 3 bases and J by 6 bases. In DNA, the CDR3 is TGTGCCAGCAGTTTTAGGGGGCGTCAGCCCCAGCATTTT. Translation gives CASSFRGRQPQHF.

The chain is built from TRBV3-1 (or the pseudogene TRBV3-2) and TRBJ2-1, with 9 bases lining up with TRBD2. The CDR3 has 15 residues. After removal of 3 bases from V and 6 bases from J, the junction contained 6 bases not matched to a gene. Germline V lookup: CDR1 LGHDT, CDR2 YNNKEL (reference sequence). In DNA form, the CDR3 reads TGTGCCAGCAGCCACTCAGGCGGGAGGGGCAATGAGCAGTTCTTC. Protein sequence: CASSHSGGRGNEQFF.

The chain recombines TRBV28 with TRBJ2-2; D unresolved. Germline V gene sequence: CDR1 MDHEN, CDR2 SYDVKM. V was shortened by 5 bases and J by 4 bases, with 8 bases between the two germline ends. The CDR3 consists of 13 residues. CDR3 nucleotide sequence: TGTGCCAGCAGTATTCTCAGCACCGGGGAGCTGTTTTTT. It is translated as CASSILSTGELFF.

This chain joins TRBV5-5 and TRBJ1-3, with 8 nucleotides matching TRBD1. The CDR3 is made up of 17 amino acids. V was pared by 1 base and J by 7 bases, with 13 bases of the junction left unmatched. CDR1 and CDR2 from the germline V gene are SGHKS and YYEKEE (reference sequence). CDR3: CASSLRTGFPQWNTIYF. CDR3 in DNA: TGTGCCAGCAGCTTGAGGACAGGGTTCCCCCAGTGGAACACCATATATTTT.

The chain links TRBV3-1 (or the pseudogene TRBV3-2) to TRBJ2-7, with D possibly matching TRBD1 (6 bases). CDR1 and CDR2 (germline): LGHDT, YNNKEL (reference sequence). The CDR3 is 13 amino acids. Trimming cost V 6 bases and J 3 bases, with 12 bases left between them. The CDR3 sequence is CASSRQAGYEQYF. CDR3 sequence (DNA): TGTGCCAGCAGTAGACAGGCGGGCTACGAGCAGTACTTC.

V gene TRBV27 combines with J gene TRBJ2-2; D not resolved. Trimming removed 3 bases from V and 4 bases from J, with 9 bases in between. The CDR3 is 14 residues long. Looked up from germline, CDR1 is MNHEY and CDR2 is SMNVEV (reference sequence). CDR3 sequence reads: CASSLFGVTGELFF. CDR3 bases: TGTGCCAGCAGTTTGTTCGGAGTCACCGGGGAGCTGTTTTTT.

The V gene is TRBV6-2 or TRBV6-3, the J gene TRBJ1-5, with TRBD1 matching over 7 bases. The ends lost 2 bases at V and 2 bases at J; junction bases unmatched: 6. Germline CDR1 MNHEY, CDR2 SVGEGT. The CDR3 is 16 residues long. The CDR3 DNA sequence: TGTGCCAGCAGTTACGGTACAGGGGTCGGCAATCAGCCCCAGCATTTT. Translating it yields CASSYGTGVGNQPQHF.

The V and J genes are TRBV27 and TRBJ1-4; D is unresolved. Germline V gene lookup returns CDR1 MNHEY and CDR2 SMNVEV (reference sequence). The CDR3 spans 13 residues. V lost 5 bases and J 11 bases, leaving 15 bases between the germline ends. CDR3 in DNA: TGTGCCAGCAGTCTCACCTTAGGAGTGAAACTGTTTTTT. The encoded protein is CASSLTLGVKLFF.

This rearrangement joins TRBV2 to TRBJ1-2; tentatively, D is TRBD1 (5 bases). The length of the CDR3 is 13 residues. V gave up 7 bases and J gave up 8 bases, with 17 bases separating them. From germline, CDR1 is SNHLY and CDR2 FYNNEI. This CDR3 reads CASMSTAPSGYTF. CDR3 nucleotide sequence: TGTGCCAGCATGTCGACAGCCCCGAGCGGCTACACCTTC.

CDR3 in amino acids: CASGLVGPERPYEQYF. The CDR3 nucleotides read TGTGCTAGTGGTTTGGTGGGGCCAGAGCGTCCCTACGAGCAGTACTTC. The chain employs TRBV12-5 and TRBJ2-7, with TRBD1 as a possible D gene (5 bases). V lost 0 bases to trimming and J lost 2 bases, with 14 bases between them. Germline-derived CDR1 and CDR2 are LGHNT and FRNRAP. The CDR3 extends over 16 amino acids.

V usage is TRBV29-1 and J usage is TRBJ2-4; D is possibly TRBD1 (6 bases). V was clipped by 7 bases and J by 0 bases, with 13 bases between them. The CDR3 has 14 amino acids. CDR1 is SQVTM and CDR2 is ANQGSEA in the germline V gene. The chain's CDR3 is CSGSRGTAKNIQYF. CDR3 in DNA: TGCAGCGGGAGCAGGGGAACAGCCAAAAACATTCAGTACTTC. The full variable domain, in which reference TRBV29-1 and TRBJ2-4 provide the parts outside the CDR3, is SAVISQKPSRDICQRGTSLTIQCQVDSQVTMMFWYRQQPGQSLTLIATANQGSEATYESGFVIDKFPISRPNLTFSTLTVSNMSPEDSSIYLCSGSRGTAKNIQYFGAGTRLSVL.

The chain combines TRBV24-1 with TRBJ1-4, with 7 bases that match TRBD1. J lost 8 bases, V lost 2 bases, and 10 bases had no gene match. This CDR3 has 16 residues. Germline V gene sequence: CDR1 KGHDR, CDR2 SFDVKD. For the CDR3, the DNA is TGTGCCACCAGTGATTCTTTGACAGGGCCCCGAGAAAAACTGTTTTTT. Translated: CATSDSLTGPREKLFF.

The rearrangement uses TRBV2 and TRBJ1-4; 9 bases are a match to TRBD1. Looked up from germline, CDR1 is SNHLY and CDR2 is FYNNEI. The J segment lost 6 bases and the V segment lost 5 bases, leaving 13 bases of the junction unmatched. The CDR3 is 17 amino acids. CDR3 bases: TGTGCCAGCAGTTACGACTCCGGGACAGGGTCCCATGAAAAACTGTTTTTT. It encodes CASSYDSGTGSHEKLFF.

The chain links TRBV19 to TRBJ2-1; D perhaps matches TRBD1 (6 bases). The ends were cut back, 3 bases at V and 2 bases at J, with 20 bases in the middle. CDR1 LNHDA and CDR2 SQIVND come from the germline V gene (reference sequence). The CDR3 spans 18 residues. In nucleotides, the CDR3 is TGTGCCAGTAGTATTTTAGGAACAGGGTCGAGGGCCTACAATGAGCAGTTCTTC. Residues: CASSILGTGSRAYNEQFF.

The chain recombines TRBV5-4 with TRBJ2-1; 8 bases agree with TRBD2. Germline CDR1 reads SGHNT; CDR2 reads YYREEE (reference sequence). This CDR3 region has 17 residues. The trim removed 2 bases at V and 2 bases at J, leaving 9 bases unmatched. The CDR3 region has the DNA TGTGCCAGCAGCTTCTCGGGAGGGCCAAATACCTACAATGAGCAGTTCTTC. Translating gives CASSFSGGPNTYNEQFF.

The chain carries TRBV19 and TRBJ1-1; 8 nucleotides agree with TRBD1. Germline loops: CDR1 LNHDA, CDR2 SQIVND (reference sequence). This CDR3 has 13 amino acids. Trimming removed 7 bases from V and 5 bases from J; junction bases left unmatched: 6. The CDR3: CASTSQGGTEAFF. The CDR3, as DNA: TGTGCCAGTACCTCACAGGGGGGAACTGAAGCTTTCTTT.

V and J are TRBV28 and TRBJ2-7, with 8 bases fitting TRBD1. CDR1 and CDR2 from the germline V gene are MDHEN and SYDVKM. The CDR3 totals 13 residues. V was clipped by 6 bases and J by 6 bases; unmatched bases: 7. DNA for the CDR3: TGTGCCAGCAGCTGGACAGGGTTGGGCGAGCAGTACTTC. It yields the protein CASSWTGLGEQYF.

This clone was seen a single time. The chain joins TRBV30 to TRBJ2-1, with TRBD2 identical over 15 bases. The CDR3 totals 15 residues. Germline-derived CDR1 and CDR2 are GTSNPN and SVGIG (reference sequence). V was clipped by 5 bases and J by 4 bases; unmatched bases: 3. This chain's CDR3 is CAWGGLAGGYNEQFF. Written as DNA, the CDR3 is TGTGCCTGGGGGGGACTAGCGGGAGGATACAATGAGCAGTTCTTC. Combining the CDR3 with reference TRBV30 and TRBJ2-1 gives the whole variable domain SQTIHQWPATLVQPVGSPLSLECTVEGTSNPNLYWYRQAAGRGLQLLFYSVGIGQISSEVPQNLSASRPQDRQFILSSKKLLLSDSGFYLCAWGGLAGGYNEQFFGPGTRLTVL.